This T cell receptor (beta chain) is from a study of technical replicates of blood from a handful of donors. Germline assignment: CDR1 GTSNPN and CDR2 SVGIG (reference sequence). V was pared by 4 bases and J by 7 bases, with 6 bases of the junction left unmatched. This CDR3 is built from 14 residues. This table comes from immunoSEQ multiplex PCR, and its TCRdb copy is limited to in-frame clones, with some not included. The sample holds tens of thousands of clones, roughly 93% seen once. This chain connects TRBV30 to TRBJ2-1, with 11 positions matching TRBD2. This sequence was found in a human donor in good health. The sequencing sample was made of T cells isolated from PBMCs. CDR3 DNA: TGTGCCTGGACTAGCGGGGGGCAGTATAATGAGCAGTTCTTC. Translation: CAWTSGGQYNEQFF.